This is a list of T cell receptor beta chains from one sample in a study of Graves' ophthalmopathy and Graves' hyperthyroidism. Via MiXCR, TCRdb re-called the multiplex PCR reads, giving one row per CDR3 protein. The sample lists a few hundred thousand distinct CDR3 sequences; roughly 15% were seen once. Sequencing was performed on peripheral blood. The receptors derive from a young woman with stable Graves' hyperthyroidism. The CDR3 runs from the conserved cysteine through the conserved F or W. The D gene is left open where the match is weak. A row's size may be missing; if present it is once, few, many or a size class.

clone size,V gene,D gene,J gene,CDR3 protein,CDR3 DNA
few,TRBV3-1,TRBD1,TRBJ1-5,CASSQDRGRRPQHF,TGTGCCAGCAGCCAGGACAGGGGTAGGCGGCCCCAGCATTTT
many,TRBV25-1,NA,TRBJ2-7,CASSVAGPSEQYF,TGTGCCAGCAGTGTGGCAGGCCCCTCCGAGCAGTACTTC
many,TRBV15,TRBD1,TRBJ1-1,CATSRGGTEGTEAFF,TGTGCCACCAGCAGAGGGGGGACAGAGGGGACTGAAGCTTTCTTT
many,TRBV19,NA,TRBJ1-1,CASSMGLRDTEAFF,TGTGCCAGTAGTATGGGGCTGAGGGACACTGAAGCTTTCTTT
many,TRBV4-2,NA,TRBJ2-7,CASSQEVAESSYEQYF,TGTGCCAGCAGCCAAGAAGTAGCGGAGAGCTCCTACGAGCAGTACTTC
many,TRBV29-1,NA,TRBJ1-2,CSVEDSQGYGYTF,TGCAGCGTTGAAGATTCGCAGGGATATGGCTACACCTTC
many,TRBV20-1,NA,TRBJ1-6,CSARDGPGGSYNSPLHF,TGCAGTGCTAGAGACGGCCCGGGAGGGTCCTATAATTCACCCCTCCACTTT
many,TRBV6-2/TRBV6-3,NA,TRBJ2-7,CASSYTGYEQYF,TGTGCCAGCAGTTACACGGGTTACGAGCAGTACTTC
many,TRBV11-2,NA,TRBJ2-6,CASRSLRTRGDPGANVLTF,TGTGCCAGCAGATCCCTCCGGACTCGAGGTGACCCTGGGGCCAACGTCCTGACTTTC
many,TRBV19,NA,TRBJ1-5,CASIGRNSNQPQHF,TGTGCCAGTATAGGACGGAATAGCAATCAGCCCCAGCATTTT
many,TRBV4-1,NA,TRBJ1-2,CASSQDTFSYGYTF,TGCGCCAGCAGCCAAGATACGTTTAGCTATGGCTACACCTTC
many,TRBV20-1,NA,TRBJ2-5,CSARDGRDPETQYF,TGCAGTGCTAGAGATGGACGGGACCCAGAGACCCAGTACTTC
few,TRBV5-1,NA,TRBJ1-2,CASREGGVPFYGYTF,TGCGCCAGCCGTGAGGGCGGCGTCCCTTTCTATGGCTACACCTTC
NA,TRBV6-1,TRBD1,TRBJ2-7,CASTAAGGPRHEQYF,TGTGCCAGCACCGCGGCAGGGGGCCCGCGGCACGAGCAGTACTTC
NA,TRBV7-2,NA,TRBJ2-7,CASSFSWESYDQYF,TGTGCCAGCAGCTTTAGTTGGGAGTCCTACGATCAGTACTTC
many,TRBV11-3,TRBD1,TRBJ2-7,CASSPQQGSYEQYF,TGTGCCAGCAGCCCTCAACAGGGGTCCTACGAGCAGTACTTC
many,TRBV19,TRBD1,TRBJ2-7,CASSTTGFEQYF,TGTGCCAGTAGTACGACAGGGTTCGAGCAGTACTTC
few,TRBV6-2/TRBV6-3,TRBD2,TRBJ2-6,CASSSERGSGKSGANVLTF,TGTGCCAGCAGCTCAGAAAGGGGCAGCGGGAAATCTGGGGCCAACGTCCTGACTTTC
many,TRBV20-1,TRBD1,TRBJ2-7,CSASRGGTGGYEQYF,TGCAGTGCTAGTCGAGGTGGTACAGGGGGATACGAGCAGTACTTC
many,TRBV7-9,NA,TRBJ1-5,CASSSDLYSNQPQHF,TGTGCCAGCAGCTCGGACCTCTATAGCAATCAGCCCCAGCATTTT
many,TRBV6-2/TRBV6-3,NA,TRBJ1-3,CASCLRGLLGNTIYF,TGTGCCAGCTGCCTCCGAGGCCTCCTTGGAAACACCATATATTTT
few,TRBV7-9,TRBD2,TRBJ2-5,CASSQLATQETQYF,TGTGCCAGCAGCCAACTAGCGACCCAAGAGACCCAGTACTTC
many,TRBV5-1,NA,TRBJ2-5,CASSPGTNQETQYF,TGCGCCAGCAGCCCCGGGACGAACCAAGAGACCCAGTACTTC
many,TRBV12-3/TRBV12-4,NA,TRBJ1-2,CASSQQGRNTYGYTF,TGTGCCAGCAGTCAACAGGGCCGGAACACCTATGGCTACACCTTC
many,TRBV14,NA,TRBJ1-6,CASSQESQGTYSYNSPLHF,TGTGCCAGCAGCCAAGAAAGTCAGGGGACGTACTCCTATAATTCACCCCTCCACTTT
many,TRBV19,NA,TRBJ1-2,CASTLQENYGYTF,TGTGCCAGTACCTTACAGGAGAACTATGGCTACACCTTC
few,TRBV19,TRBD1,TRBJ1-5,CASPHQGAANSNQPQHF,TGTGCCAGTCCTCATCAGGGGGCAGCTAATAGCAATCAGCCCCAGCATTTT
many,TRBV12-3/TRBV12-4,NA,TRBJ2-5,CASSFDPEETQYF,TGTGCCAGCAGTTTCGACCCCGAAGAGACCCAGTACTTC
many,TRBV24-1,NA,TRBJ1-2,CATSDPAGKGYTF,TGTGCCACCAGTGATCCCGCAGGGAAGGGCTACACCTTC
many,TRBV27,TRBD1,TRBJ2-5,CASSLRTGGAQETQYF,TGTGCCAGCAGTCTAAGGACAGGGGGGGCACAAGAGACCCAGTACTTC
many,TRBV6-5,NA,TRBJ1-1,CASSYSGEPNTEAFF,TGTGCCAGCAGTTACTCAGGGGAGCCTAACACTGAAGCTTTCTTT
many,TRBV24-1,NA,TRBJ1-5,CATSDTGADSNQPQHF,TGTGCCACCAGTGATACAGGAGCTGATAGCAATCAGCCCCAGCATTTT
NA,TRBV6-2/TRBV6-3,NA,TRBJ2-4,CASSSRQGLSIKYF,TGTGCCAGCAGTTCGCGGCAGGGGTTAAGCATTAAGTACTTC
many,TRBV11-2,NA,TRBJ2-5,CASSLEWGSYRGETQYF,TGTGCCAGCAGCTTAGAGTGGGGGTCCTATAGGGGAGAGACCCAGTACTTC
many,TRBV24-1,TRBD1,TRBJ2-4,CATSDDRQGGGIQYF,TGTGCCACCAGTGACGACCGACAGGGTGGGGGCATTCAGTACTTC
many,TRBV12-3/TRBV12-4,TRBD2,TRBJ2-2,CASRAGLEGPGELFF,TGTGCCAGCAGAGCGGGACTAGAAGGCCCCGGGGAGCTGTTTTTT
many,TRBV6-1,NA,TRBJ1-3,CASRHKVSGNTIYF,TGTGCCAGCAGACACAAAGTCTCTGGAAACACCATATATTTT
NA,TRBV7-9,NA,TRBJ2-2,CASSSYRANTGELFF,TGTGCCAGCAGCTCCTACAGGGCGAACACCGGGGAGCTGTTTTTT
NA,TRBV12-3/TRBV12-4,NA,TRBJ1-2,CASSLSGSSYGYTF,TGTGCCAGCAGTTTAAGCGGTAGTAGCTATGGCTACACCTTC
NA,TRBV18,TRBD1,TRBJ1-1,CASSFRDRGLQNTEAFF,TGTGCCAGCTCATTCCGGGACAGGGGGCTCCAGAACACTGAAGCTTTCTTT
NA,TRBV4-1,NA,TRBJ1-2,CASSHGRGFDYGYTF,TGCGCCAGCAGCCATGGCAGGGGCTTCGACTATGGCTACACCTTC
NA,TRBV9,TRBD1,TRBJ2-2,CASSPQTGLNTGELFF,TGTGCCAGCAGCCCCCAGACAGGGCTTAACACCGGGGAGCTGTTTTTT
many,TRBV4-1,NA,TRBJ2-5,CASSHDPRGYQETQYF,TGCGCCAGCAGCCACGACCCTCGGGGCTACCAAGAGACCCAGTACTTC
many,TRBV6-1,NA,TRBJ2-7,CASKAGTEQYF,TGTGCCAGCAAAGCAGGGACCGAGCAGTACTTC
NA,TRBV12-3/TRBV12-4,NA,TRBJ1-6,CASSYQGSNSPLHF,TGTGCCAGCAGTTATCAGGGGTCCAATTCACCCCTCCACTTT
many,TRBV2,NA,TRBJ2-7,CASIGRLGNEQYF,TGTGCCAGCATCGGGCGGCTCGGGAACGAGCAGTACTTC
few,TRBV6-1,TRBD1,TRBJ2-2,CASFPGAGGASRELFF,TGTGCCAGCTTCCCCGGAGCAGGGGGCGCCTCGAGGGAGCTGTTTTTT
many,TRBV27,NA,TRBJ2-5,CASSLWAGVETQYF,TGTGCCAGCAGTTTATGGGCAGGAGTCGAGACCCAGTACTTC
NA,TRBV6-2/TRBV6-3,TRBD1,TRBJ1-2,CASSSSKGARGYTF,TGTGCCAGCTCCTCCTCCAAGGGGGCTCGAGGCTACACCTTC
many,TRBV27,NA,TRBJ1-1,CASSTGSNTEAFF,TGTGCCAGCAGCACCGGATCGAACACTGAAGCTTTCTTT
NA,TRBV12-3/TRBV12-4,NA,TRBJ1-6,CASSLHPEGSPLHF,TGTGCCAGCAGTTTACACCCGGAGGGTTCACCCCTCCACTTT
many,TRBV6-2/TRBV6-3,NA,TRBJ1-5,CASSNPGVSNQPQHF,TGTGCCAGCAGTAACCCAGGAGTTAGCAATCAGCCCCAGCATTTT
many,TRBV7-8,NA,TRBJ1-2,CASSLGGTSYGYTF,TGTGCCAGCAGCTTAGGAGGGACTAGCTATGGCTACACCTTC
many,TRBV20-1,TRBD1,TRBJ1-2,CSAPDRENGYGYTF,TGCAGTGCCCCGGACAGGGAGAATGGCTATGGCTACACCTTC
many,TRBV14,TRBD1,TRBJ1-1,CASSYRGHTEAFF,TGTGCCAGCAGCTACAGGGGGCACACTGAAGCTTTCTTT